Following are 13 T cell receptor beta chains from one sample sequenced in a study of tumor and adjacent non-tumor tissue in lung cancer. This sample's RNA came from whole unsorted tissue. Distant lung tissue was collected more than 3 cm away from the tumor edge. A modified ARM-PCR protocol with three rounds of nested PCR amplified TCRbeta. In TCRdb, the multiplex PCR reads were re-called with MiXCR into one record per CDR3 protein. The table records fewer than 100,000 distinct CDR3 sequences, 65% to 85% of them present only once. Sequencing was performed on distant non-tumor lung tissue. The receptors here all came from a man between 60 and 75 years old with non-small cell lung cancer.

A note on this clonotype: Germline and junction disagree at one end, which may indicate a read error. The CDR3 reads CVNSSTGEETQYF. CDR3 DNA sequence: TGTGTCAACAGTTCTACTGGGGAAGAGACCCAATACTTC. The rearrangement links TRBV11-2 to TRBJ2-5; D is unresolved. Germline lookup yields CDR1 SGHAT and CDR2 FQNNGV. CDR3 size: 13 residues.

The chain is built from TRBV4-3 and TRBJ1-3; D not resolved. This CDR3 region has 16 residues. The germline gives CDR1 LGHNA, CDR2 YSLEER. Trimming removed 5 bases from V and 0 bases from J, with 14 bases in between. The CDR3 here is CASSNRTRDSGNTIYF. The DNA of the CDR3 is TGCGCCAGCAGCAACCGGACGCGTGACTCTGGAAACACCATATATTTT.

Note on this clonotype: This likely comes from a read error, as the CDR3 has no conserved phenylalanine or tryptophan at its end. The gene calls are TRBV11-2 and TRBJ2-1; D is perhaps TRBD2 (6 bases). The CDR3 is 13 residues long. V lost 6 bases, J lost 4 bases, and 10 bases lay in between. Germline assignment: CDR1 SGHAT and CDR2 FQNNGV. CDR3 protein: CASSLSGYNEQFV. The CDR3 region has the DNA TGTGCCAGCAGTCTTAGCGGATACAATGAGCAGTTCGTC.

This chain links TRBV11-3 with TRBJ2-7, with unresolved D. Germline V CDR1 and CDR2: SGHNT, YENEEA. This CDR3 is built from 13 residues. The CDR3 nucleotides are TGTCTCAGCAGCCACCGGCATGCCAACGAGCAGTACTTC. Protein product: CLSSHRHANEQYF.

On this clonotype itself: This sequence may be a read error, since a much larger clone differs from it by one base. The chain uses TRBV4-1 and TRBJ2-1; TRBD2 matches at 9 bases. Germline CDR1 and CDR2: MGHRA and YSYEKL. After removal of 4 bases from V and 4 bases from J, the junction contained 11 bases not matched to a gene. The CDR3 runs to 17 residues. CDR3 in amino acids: CASSPLYLAGWYNEQFF. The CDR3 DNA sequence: TGCGCCAGCAGCCCCTTGTATCTAGCGGGATGGTACAATGAGCAGTTCTTC.

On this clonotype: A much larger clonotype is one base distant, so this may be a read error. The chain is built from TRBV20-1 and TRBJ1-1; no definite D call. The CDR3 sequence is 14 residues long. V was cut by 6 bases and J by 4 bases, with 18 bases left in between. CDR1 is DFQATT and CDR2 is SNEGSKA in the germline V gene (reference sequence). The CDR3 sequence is CSARQVGVITEAFF. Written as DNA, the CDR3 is TGCAGTGCCCGGCAGGTTGGGGTGATCACTGAAGCTTTCTTT.

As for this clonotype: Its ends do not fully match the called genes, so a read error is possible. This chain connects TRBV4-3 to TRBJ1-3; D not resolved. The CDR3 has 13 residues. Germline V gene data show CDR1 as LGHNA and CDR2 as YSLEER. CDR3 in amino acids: CASSQETQNTIYF. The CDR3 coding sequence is TGCGCCAGTAGCCAAGAAACCCAAAACACCATATATTTT.

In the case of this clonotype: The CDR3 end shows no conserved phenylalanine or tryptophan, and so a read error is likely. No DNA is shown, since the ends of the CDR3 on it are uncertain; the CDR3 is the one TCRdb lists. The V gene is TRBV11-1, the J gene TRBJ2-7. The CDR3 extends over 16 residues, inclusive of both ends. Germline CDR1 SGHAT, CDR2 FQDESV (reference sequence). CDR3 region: CASSLAIRDNSYEEYL.

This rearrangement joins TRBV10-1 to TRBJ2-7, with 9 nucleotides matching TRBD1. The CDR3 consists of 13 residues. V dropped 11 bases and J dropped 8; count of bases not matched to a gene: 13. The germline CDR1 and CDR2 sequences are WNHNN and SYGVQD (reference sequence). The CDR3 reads CADRGQGAYKQYF. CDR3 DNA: TGCGCCGACAGGGGACAGGGTGCATACAAGCAGTACTTC.

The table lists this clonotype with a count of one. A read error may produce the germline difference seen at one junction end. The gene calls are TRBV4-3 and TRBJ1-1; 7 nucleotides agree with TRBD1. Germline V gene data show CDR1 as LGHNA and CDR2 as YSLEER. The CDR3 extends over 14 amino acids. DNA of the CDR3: TGCGCCAGCAGGCTAACAGGGGTGGGAACTGAAGCTTCCTTT. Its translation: CASRLTGVGTEASF.

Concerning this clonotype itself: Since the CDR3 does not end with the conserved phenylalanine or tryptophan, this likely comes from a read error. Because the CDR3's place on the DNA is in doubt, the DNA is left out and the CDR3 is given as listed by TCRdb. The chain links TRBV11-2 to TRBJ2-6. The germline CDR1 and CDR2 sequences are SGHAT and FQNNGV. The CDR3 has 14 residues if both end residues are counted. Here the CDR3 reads CASSPICGANLLTY.

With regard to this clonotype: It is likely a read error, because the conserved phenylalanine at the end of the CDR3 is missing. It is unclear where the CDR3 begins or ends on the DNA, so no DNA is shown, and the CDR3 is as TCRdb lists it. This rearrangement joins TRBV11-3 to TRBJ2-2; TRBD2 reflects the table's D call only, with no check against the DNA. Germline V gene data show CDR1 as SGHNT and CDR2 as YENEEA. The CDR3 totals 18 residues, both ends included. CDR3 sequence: CASSSREREDAEPGSCFS.

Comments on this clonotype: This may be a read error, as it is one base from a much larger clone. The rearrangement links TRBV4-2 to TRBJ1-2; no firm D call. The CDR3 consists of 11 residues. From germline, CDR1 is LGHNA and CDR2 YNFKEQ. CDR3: CASSQEGGYIF. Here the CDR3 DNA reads TGTGCCAGCAGCCAAGAAGGCGGCTACATCTTC.